The sequence of this TCR beta chain was determined in a study of immune characterization of retroperitoneal liposarcoma. TCRdb ran MiXCR on the PCR reads and lists one entry per CDR3 protein. The sample lists 2,900 or so distinct CDR3 sequences; 45% were seen once. The sample holds a few counts of this clonotype. Per the germline V gene, CDR1 is MNHGY and CDR2 is SAAAGT. This CDR3 spans 12 amino acids. V lost 9 bases to trimming and J lost 1 base, with 9 bases between them. Sequencing was performed on tumor tissue. The chain joins TRBV6-8 to TRBJ1-1; no clear D gene. The sequence came from a male donor with retroperitoneal liposarcoma. The CDR3 is CASNYPNTEAFF. The CDR3 DNA sequence: TGTGCCAGTAATTACCCGAACACTGAAGCTTTCTTT.